The sequence of this T cell receptor beta chain was determined in a study of response to subunit inactivated influenza vaccine. Germline CDR1 reads MNHEY; CDR2 reads SVGAGI. The CDR3 spans 12 residues. V dropped 6 bases and J dropped 5 bases, with 10 bases sitting between them. Overall study findings and caveats: Authors suggested that a seasonal influenza vaccination recruits few new T cells each time.

In this sample, this clonotype turned up a few times. Its cognate antigen is unknown. Each CDR3 protein is one row after TCRdb ran MiXCR on the RT-PCR reads. The sample records about 780,000 distinct CDR3 sequences, about 18% being singletons. Source: PBMCs from blood, taken about 5 days after vaccination. V gene TRBV6-5 combines with J gene TRBJ2-5; D is undetermined. This TCR derives from a man in his fifties or sixties who received an inactivated influenza vaccine. CDR3 in DNA: TGTGCCAGCAGAAGATCATCCGAGACCCAGTACTTC. Translation gives CASRRSSETQYF.